One and the same sample provided the 26 T cell receptor beta chains below, sequenced in a study of blood T cell repertoires in COVID-19 (dated by TCRdb to about 2020). Library preparation employed the immunoSEQ multiplex PCR assay. Drawn from immuneACCESS, this table holds only the in-frame rearrangements with V and J called that TCRdb kept. Clones are partly lost; checked studies trace under half to an unresolved V gene and leave the rest unexplained. For this sample the table gives 30,000 to 45,000 clones, of which roughly 80% were detected only once. The top ten hold over 15% of the sample. Material for sequencing was peripheral blood. These receptors were taken from a man in his sixties or seventies with acute or convalescent COVID-19.

The J gene is TRBJ2-1, the V gene TRBV6-2 or TRBV6-3, with 12 bases matching TRBD1. The junction had 11 bases not matched to a gene; V was cut back by 6 bases and J by 8 bases. CDR1 is MNHEY and CDR2 is SVGEGT in the germline V gene. This CDR3 contains 16 residues. The CDR3 region is CASSKPGQGAIHEQFF. CDR3 nucleotide sequence: TGTGCCAGCAGCAAACCGGGACAGGGGGCTATTCATGAGCAGTTCTTC.

CDR3 nucleotides: TGTGCCAGCAGCATCCGGGAGGGCACTGAAGCTTTCTTT. It is translated as CASSIREGTEAFF. The rearrangement joins TRBV7-9 to TRBJ1-1; no firm D call. The CDR3 loop spans 13 amino acids. Germline V gives CDR1 SEHNR, CDR2 FQNEAQ (reference sequence). The germline V and J ends were trimmed by 5 bases and 4 bases, with 11 bases remaining between them.

The chain links TRBV30 to TRBJ2-7; 12 nucleotides align to TRBD1. The CDR3 has 13 amino acids. Germline loops: CDR1 GTSNPN, CDR2 SVGIG (reference sequence). V lost 7 bases and J lost 6; bases outside the gene matches: 7. CDR3 bases: TGTGCCTCGGCCCGGGACAGGGGGCTCGAGCAGTACTTC. The encoded protein is CASARDRGLEQYF.

The chain combines TRBV27 with TRBJ2-5; 7 bases fit TRBD2. Germline loops: CDR1 MNHEY, CDR2 SMNVEV (reference sequence). CDR3 size: 13 residues. Germline trimming cut 3 bases from V and 5 bases from J; bases unmatched to any gene: 3. The CDR3: CASSLGGWETQYF. The CDR3 coding sequence is TGTGCCAGCAGTTTGGGAGGGTGGGAGACCCAGTACTTC.

This clone was seen just once. The chain is built from TRBV7-2 and TRBJ2-5; 7 bases agree with TRBD1. Germline CDR1 and CDR2: SGHTA and FQGNSA. V lost 5 bases and J lost 3; bases outside the gene matches: 3. The CDR3 sequence is 13 residues long. CDR3 residues: CASSPGTEETQYF. CDR3 DNA sequence: TGTGCCAGCAGCCCGGGGACAGAAGAGACCCAGTACTTC.

This clone has a single count. The chain uses TRBV6-5 and TRBJ1-1; tentative D call: TRBD1 (6 bases). The CDR3 runs 16 residues. V lost 2 bases to trimming and J lost 5 bases, with 18 bases between them. Germline values: CDR1 MNHEY, CDR2 SVGAGI. Here the CDR3 reads CASSYGGAIYMTEAFF. The CDR3 DNA is TGTGCCAGCAGTTACGGGGGGGCGATTTATATGACTGAAGCTTTCTTT.

This chain links TRBV6-6 with TRBJ1-4, with 9 bases lining up with TRBD1. V was pared by 5 bases and J by 3 bases, with 1 base of the junction left unmatched. From germline, CDR1 is MNHNY and CDR2 SVGAGI (reference sequence). The CDR3 has 14 residues. The DNA for the CDR3 is TGTGCCAGCAGTACAGGGGGCCCTAATGAAAAACTGTTTTTT. As protein: CASSTGGPNEKLFF.

The chain is built from TRBV13 and TRBJ2-7, with D unresolved. Trimming pared 2 bases from V and 3 bases from J, leaving 8 bases between. CDR3 length: 13 amino acids. Germline V gives CDR1 PRHDT, CDR2 FYEKMQ (reference sequence). CDR3 loop: CASSLQHDYEQYF. For the CDR3, the DNA is TGTGCCAGCAGCTTACAACACGACTACGAGCAGTACTTC.

This chain links TRBV27 with TRBJ2-7; D is perhaps TRBD2 (5 bases). This CDR3 contains 13 residues. V shed 2 bases and J shed 2 bases, with 7 bases lying between them. Germline CDR1 reads MNHEY; CDR2 reads SMNVEV (reference sequence). This CDR3 reads CASSLKGAYEQYF. CDR3 nucleotides: TGTGCCAGCAGTTTAAAGGGAGCCTACGAGCAGTACTTC.

The genes are TRBV6-5 and TRBJ2-1; D remains unclear. The CDR3 is made up of 10 amino acids. From germline, CDR1 is MNHEY and CDR2 SVGAGI. Trimming shortened V by 10 bases and J by 7 bases, and 8 bases separated the two germline ends. This chain's CDR3 is CATARNEQFF. The DNA for the CDR3 is TGTGCCACCGCGCGAAATGAGCAGTTCTTC.

This chain uses TRBV5-4 with TRBJ2-3; D is possibly TRBD2 (6 bases). From germline, CDR1 is SGHNT and CDR2 YYREEE (reference sequence). V was shortened by 4 bases and J by 1 base, with 13 bases between the two germline ends. The CDR3 runs to 15 residues. The CDR3, as DNA: TGTGCCAGCAGCCCCTTCTGGGGGGGCACAGATACGCAGTATTTT. Protein product: CASSPFWGGTDTQYF.

The rearrangement uses TRBV5-4 and TRBJ2-7; TRBD2 agrees at 11 bases. The length of the CDR3 is 16 residues. Germline CDR1 reads SGHNT; CDR2 reads YYREEE (reference sequence). V lost 1 base and J lost 2; bases outside the gene matches: 5. The CDR3 region has the DNA TGTGCCAGCAGCTTGCCCCGGACTAGCGGGCCCTACGAGCAGTACTTC. Translated, it gives CASSLPRTSGPYEQYF.

The chain has TRBV10-2 and TRBJ2-7, with TRBD1 identical over 7 bases. V shed 0 bases, J shed 2 bases, and the junction held 4 bases outside the gene matches. The CDR3 is made up of 15 amino acids. Germline CDR1 and CDR2: WSHSY and SAAADI. For the CDR3, the DNA is TGCGCCAGCAGTGAGTCAGGGGGCCTGGCCTACGAGCAGTACTTC. This sequence encodes CASSESGGLAYEQYF.

The V gene is TRBV11-2, the J gene TRBJ2-7; tentative D call: TRBD2 (5 bases). V lost 3 bases to trimming and J lost 3 bases, with 9 bases between them. In germline, CDR1 is SGHAT, CDR2 FQNNGV. The CDR3 spans 13 residues. The CDR3 reads CASSFPGSYEQYF. In DNA form, the CDR3 reads TGTGCCAGCAGCTTTCCGGGAAGCTACGAGCAGTACTTC. Drawing the rest from reference TRBV11-2 and TRBJ2-7, the complete variable domain is EAGVAQSPRYKIIEKRQSVAFWCNPISGHATLYWYQQILGQGPKLLIQFQNNGVVDDSQLPKDRFSAERLKGVDSTLKIQPAKLEDSAVYLCASSFPGSYEQYFGPGTRLTVT.

The chain recombines TRBV4-3 with TRBJ1-1; D may be TRBD1 (5 bases). The CDR3 runs to 18 residues. Germline V CDR1 and CDR2: LGHNA, YSLEER. The ends were cut back, 0 bases at V and 1 base at J, with 18 bases in the middle. This chain's CDR3 is CASSQDRAGMGRNTEAFF. The CDR3 nucleotides are TGCGCCAGCAGCCAAGATCGCGCGGGGATGGGGCGGAACACTGAAGCTTTCTTT.

This rearrangement joins TRBV6-5 to TRBJ1-5; 9 nucleotides line up with TRBD1. The V gene's germline CDR1 is MNHEY and CDR2 SVGAGI. V lost 8 bases to trimming and J lost 4 bases; unmatched junction nucleotides: 6. This CDR3 is built from 14 residues. CDR3 sequence reads: CASLPTGGNQPQHF. The CDR3 DNA reads as TGTGCCAGCCTCCCGACAGGGGGTAATCAGCCCCAGCATTTT.

This rearrangement joins TRBV25-1 to TRBJ2-7; a weak D match, TRBD1 (6 bases). Trimming cost V 1 base and J 7 bases, with 17 bases left between them. Germline loops: CDR1 MGHDK, CDR2 SYGVNS. CDR3 length: 15 amino acids. This CDR3 is CASSEFLQGRREQYF. CDR3 DNA: TGTGCCAGCAGTGAATTTTTACAGGGTCGTCGTGAGCAGTACTTC.

This chain links TRBV28 with TRBJ2-1, with 12 bases lining up with TRBD2. This CDR3 spans 14 amino acids. Looked up from germline, CDR1 is MDHEN and CDR2 is SYDVKM. V was pared by 10 bases and J by 9 bases, with 10 bases of the junction left unmatched. This chain's CDR3 is CATLLAGGHSEQFF. The DNA of the CDR3 is TGTGCCACCCTCCTAGCGGGAGGGCACAGTGAGCAGTTCTTC.

The V gene is TRBV5-1, the J gene TRBJ1-2, with unresolved D. The CDR3 totals 12 residues. The germline CDR1 and CDR2 sequences are SGHRS and YFSETQ. Trimming removed 0 bases from V and 7 bases from J, with 7 bases in between. The CDR3 region has the DNA TGCGCCAGCAGCTTGGCCGGGTTTGGCTACACCTTC. Encoded protein: CASSLAGFGYTF.

The chain carries TRBV30 and TRBJ1-1; TRBD1 is a possible D gene (5 bases). The ends were cut back, 5 bases at V and 5 bases at J, with 15 bases in the middle. The CDR3 covers 13 residues. Germline V gives CDR1 GTSNPN, CDR2 SVGIG (reference sequence). CDR3: CAWALRGVTEAFF. DNA for the CDR3: TGTGCCTGGGCTTTGCGGGGCGTAACTGAAGCTTTCTTT.

The chain joins TRBV7-7 to TRBJ2-1; D perhaps matches TRBD2 (6 bases). V was shortened by 3 bases and J by 2 bases, with 8 bases between the two germline ends. This CDR3 contains 14 residues. Per germline, CDR1 SSHAT and CDR2 FNYEAQ (reference sequence). The CDR3 protein is CASSLGGTYNEQFF. The DNA of the CDR3 is TGTGCCAGCAGCTTGGGGGGTACCTACAATGAGCAGTTCTTC. Full variable domain (remainder filled in from reference TRBV7-7 and TRBJ2-1): GAGVSQSPRYKVTKRGQDVTLRCDPISSHATLYWYQQALGQGPEFLTYFNYEAQPDKSGLPSDRFSAERPEGSISTLTIQRTEQRDSAMYRCASSLGGTYNEQFFGPGTRLTVL.

The J gene is TRBJ1-5, the V gene TRBV12-3 or TRBV12-4, with TRBD1 as a possible D gene (6 bases). This CDR3 has 12 residues. V lost 7 bases and J 9 bases, leaving 13 bases between the germline ends. The CDR3 is CASTRGGGPQHF. As DNA, the CDR3 is TGTGCCAGCACCAGGGGTGGCGGGCCCCAGCATTTT.

The chain carries TRBV2 and TRBJ2-3, with 9 positions matching TRBD2. In germline, CDR1 is SNHLY, CDR2 FYNNEI. CDR3 size: 15 residues. J gave up 7 bases and V 2 bases, and 7 bases lay outside the gene matches. The CDR3 nucleotides are TGTGCCAGCAGTGAATTGCTAGCGGGGACATATACGCAGTATTTT. Translation gives CASSELLAGTYTQYF.

This clone has only a few counts. The chain has TRBV28 and TRBJ2-1, with 11 bases that match TRBD2. The V gene end was trimmed by 3 bases and the J gene end by 1 base; junction bases not matched to a gene: 2. Germline V gene data show CDR1 as MDHEN and CDR2 as SYDVKM. The CDR3 covers 16 residues. The CDR3 sequence is CASSLVAGGSYNEQFF. The CDR3 coding sequence is TGTGCCAGCAGTTTGGTAGCGGGAGGGTCCTACAATGAGCAGTTCTTC.

This clone was recorded once. The genes are TRBV7-9 and TRBJ2-5, with TRBD2 identical over 13 bases. With 4 bases clipped from V and 4 bases from J, the junction kept 6 bases outside the gene matches. The CDR3 length is 16 residues. From germline, CDR1 is SEHNR and CDR2 FQNEAQ (reference sequence). Here the CDR3 DNA reads TGTGCCAGCAGCTCAAAGGGACTAGCGGGGCTAGAGACCCAGTACTTC. This encodes CASSSKGLAGLETQYF.

The chain recombines TRBV24-1 with TRBJ2-2; tentatively, D is TRBD1 (5 bases). This CDR3 contains 13 residues. Germline loops: CDR1 KGHDR, CDR2 SFDVKD. V was clipped by 7 bases and J by 3 bases, with 8 bases between them. The CDR3: CATSSRDTGELFF. In DNA, the CDR3 is TGTGCCACCAGCAGCAGGGACACCGGGGAGCTGTTTTTT.